This TCR beta chain came from a study of cytomegalovirus exposure and HLA in healthy donors. Study-level results: Cytomegalovirus-associated TCR beta chains were listed, numbering 150 to 200. Per a prior analysis, the majority of TCR beta V segments were productive roughly 87% or roughly 30% of the time.

V was pared by 4 bases and J by 0 bases, with 17 bases between. There are 17 residues in the CDR3. Germline V gives CDR1 LGHNA, CDR2 YSLEER. Regarding this clone: Its antigen is undetermined.

With 60 Vbeta and 13 Jbeta primers, the PCR was carried out. Repertoires were generated with immunoSEQ multiplex PCR, while TCRdb's copy carries only in-frame clones and drops some. Of over 50,000 clones listed, about 86% were seen once; the top ten hold around 1.7%. The study sampled nominally healthy donors, though unrecorded immune exposures were likely. The chain has TRBV4-3 and TRBJ2-3, with D uncertain. The TCR comes from a man aged 40-49 years in good health and CMV-seronegative. Sequencing was done on a sample of PBMCs. The CDR3 here is CASSPWVYGESTDTQYF. The CDR3 nucleotides are TGCGCCAGCAGCCCATGGGTGTACGGAGAAAGCACAGATACGCAGTATTTT.